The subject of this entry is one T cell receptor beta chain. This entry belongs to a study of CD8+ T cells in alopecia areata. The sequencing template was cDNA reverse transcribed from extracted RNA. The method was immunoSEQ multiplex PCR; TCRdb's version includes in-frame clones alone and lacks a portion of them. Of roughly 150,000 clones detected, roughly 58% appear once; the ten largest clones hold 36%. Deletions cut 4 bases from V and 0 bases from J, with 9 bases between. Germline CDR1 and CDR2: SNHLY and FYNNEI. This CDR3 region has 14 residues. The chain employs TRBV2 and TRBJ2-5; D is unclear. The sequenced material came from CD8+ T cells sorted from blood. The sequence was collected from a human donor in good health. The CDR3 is CASSGRLDQETQYF. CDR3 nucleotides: TGTGCCAGCAGTGGGAGACTCGACCAAGAGACCCAGTACTTC.